Listed below are T cell receptor beta chains from one sample, sequenced in a study of T cells in Graves' hyperthyroidism and ophthalmopathy. Each CDR3 protein is one row after TCRdb ran MiXCR on the multiplex PCR reads. The table lists more than 50,000 distinct CDR3 sequences, roughly 58% of them singletons. The sequenced sample consisted of blood. Receptors originate from a woman aged 60-75 years with Graves' ophthalmopathy. CDR3s include the opening cysteine and the closing phenylalanine or tryptophan. Each record gives: J gene, V gene, CDR3 protein.

TRBJ2-2,TRBV7-9,CASSPGAGSRTSNTGELFF
TRBJ2-1,TRBV11-3,CASSPGTSDLNEQFF
TRBJ1-5,TRBV20-1,CSAREGRGNQPQHF
TRBJ1-2,TRBV7-2,CASSFYVGVEQPYGYTF
TRBJ2-1,TRBV20-1,CSARDHQVEYNEQFF
TRBJ1-6,TRBV5-5,CASSDRVIGISPLHF
TRBJ2-3,TRBV20-1,CSASSGQGTDTQYF
TRBJ2-1,TRBV19,CASSIVGTGNTYNEQFF
TRBJ2-3,TRBV7-9,CASSLAISSGSGFDPTDTQYF
TRBJ2-3,TRBV6-6,CASSYREWSTDTQYF
TRBJ1-1,TRBV6-1,CASSEAMNTEAFF
TRBJ2-3,TRBV20-1,CSVTSGVSTDTQYF
TRBJ1-2,TRBV5-1,CASGVGQGYPYSYTF
TRBJ2-6,TRBV20-1,CSAREKGAGANVLTF
TRBJ1-2,TRBV6-4,CASGVYRDPSGYTF
TRBJ2-2,TRBV19,CASSPWGSGELFF
TRBJ1-5,TRBV15,CATSRDKRQGGETQHF
TRBJ2-3,TRBV9,CASSVMPGGTSTDTQYF
TRBJ1-1,TRBV4-1,CASMGADRAVEAFF
TRBJ1-6,TRBV5-1,CASSLYAGVNSPLHF
TRBJ2-7,TRBV5-1,CASSSPGVPYEQYF
TRBJ2-5,TRBV27,CASSLLSGRQETQYF
TRBJ2-1,TRBV15,CSISRGSGSGNEQFF
TRBJ2-5,TRBV29-1,CSVESGQGEETQYF
TRBJ2-3,TRBV7-2,CASSLESISGRDTQYF
TRBJ1-5,TRBV20-1,CSASSGMKNQPQHF
TRBJ2-3,TRBV10-2,CASSSGWRDTQYF
TRBJ2-2,TRBV2,CASSSSLETGELFF
TRBJ2-1,TRBV15,CGTSGRDEQFF
TRBJ2-3,TRBV9,CASSDYRGTDTQYF
TRBJ2-7,TRBV5-1,CASSLAGGASYEQYF
TRBJ1-1,TRBV12-3/TRBV12-4,CASNTGTGMNTEAFF
TRBJ2-3,TRBV6-1,CASTRGQGTDTQYF
TRBJ1-4,TRBV6-6,CASSYGGRVGAEKLFF
TRBJ2-3,TRBV7-2,CASEGRRGPHHTQYF
TRBJ2-2,TRBV29-1,CSVDGRGAGGIGELFF
TRBJ2-7,TRBV20-1,CSGLAGEMGEQYF
TRBJ2-5,TRBV20-1,CSARDRASGIYEHF
TRBJ2-5,TRBV6-1,CASSGRLQETQYF
TRBJ2-2,TRBV12-3/TRBV12-4,CASSFLGASTGELFF